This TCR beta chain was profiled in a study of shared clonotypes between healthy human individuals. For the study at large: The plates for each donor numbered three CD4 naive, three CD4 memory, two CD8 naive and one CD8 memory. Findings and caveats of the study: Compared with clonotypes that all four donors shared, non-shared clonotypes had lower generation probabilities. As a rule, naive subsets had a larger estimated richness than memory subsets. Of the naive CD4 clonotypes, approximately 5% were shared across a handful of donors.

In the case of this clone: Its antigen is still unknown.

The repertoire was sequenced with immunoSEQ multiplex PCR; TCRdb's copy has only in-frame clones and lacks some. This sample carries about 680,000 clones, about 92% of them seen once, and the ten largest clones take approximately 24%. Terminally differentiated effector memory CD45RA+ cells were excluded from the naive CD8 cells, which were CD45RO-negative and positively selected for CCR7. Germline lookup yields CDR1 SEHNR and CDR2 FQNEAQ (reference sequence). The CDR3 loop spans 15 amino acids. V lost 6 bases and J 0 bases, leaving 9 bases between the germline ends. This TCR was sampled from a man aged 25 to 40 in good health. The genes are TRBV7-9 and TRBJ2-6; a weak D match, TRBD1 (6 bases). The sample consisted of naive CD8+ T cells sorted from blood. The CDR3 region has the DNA TGTGCCAGCAGTTCAGGGGTCTCTGGGGCCAACGTCCTGACTTTC. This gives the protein CASSSGVSGANVLTF.